This TCR beta chain originates from a study of CD8+ T cells in alopecia areata (dated by TCRdb to 2016 to 2019). At the level of the whole study: Treated patients were enrolled in an open-label pilot trial of oral tofacitinib at 5 to 10 mg twice daily for moderate-to-severe alopecia areata. Patients received tofacitinib for 6 to 18 months and were then followed off drug for 6 months to check for delayed response and recurrence. In treated patients, disease severity was measured using the SALT score, which gives the percentage of scalp surface area affected. In both human patients and the C3H/HeJ mouse model, the study applied high-throughput TCRbeta sequencing to look at T cell clonal expansion in alopecia areata. Scalp tissue and sorted CD4+ and CD8+ peripheral blood T cells from patchy and totalis/universalis alopecia areata patients and from healthy controls were covered by human TCRbeta sequencing. Biopsies were taken from tofacitinib-treated patients at baseline and again at 4 and 24 weeks into treatment, and several of those patients also had a later scalp biopsy. Scalp clonality was compared across normal scalp (n=4), patchy alopecia areata scalp (n=8), and alopecia totalis/universalis scalp (n=8). RNA was obtained with the PAXgene miRNA kit for fixed scalp, the miRNeasy kit for PBMCs, and the RNeasy kit for mouse skin. TCRbeta CDR3 regions were amplified by immunoSEQ multiplex PCR with 35 Vbeta forward and 13 Jbeta reverse primers.

The library came from the immunoSEQ multiplex PCR assay. RNA was extracted from all samples and reverse transcribed into cDNA as template for TCR sequencing. First-strand cDNA was synthesized with SuperScript III using a 2:1 mix of oligo-dT and random hexamers. Amplification bias was assessed with a synthetic immune receptor repertoire, and residual bias was removed computationally. Per the authors' processing: Raw reads were preprocessed to remove errors, and CDR3 was defined according to IMGT conventions as the region from the conserved cysteine to phenylalanine. To get clonality, Shannon entropy was normalized by log2 of the number of productive unique TCRs and the result was subtracted from 1. Whether each scalp clone was CD4 or CD8 was inferred by checking scalp TCRbeta sequences against the CD4 and CD8 repertoires from sorted blood. TCRdb stores this immuneACCESS table with in-frame sequences only. Part of the clones is absent; in the studies checked, under half of the shortfall reflects unresolved V genes, and no reason is known for the rest. V and J calls and clone size are those listed in that table; D and trimming were worked out from the DNA. The sample table records a few hundred thousand clones; roughly 56% of these occur just once. The leading ten clones occupy roughly 1.5% of the sample.

A word on this clone: Its antigen remains undetermined. No much larger clone exists at a distance of one base, and base qualities are not known.

The paper's findings and limits, for the study overall: Compared with normal scalp, lesional scalp had higher clonality and more expanded CD8+ clones, particularly in alopecia totalis/universalis, a pattern that suggests antigenic drive. Scalp TCR repertoire analysis is complicated because resident alphabeta T cells in normal human skin are also sequenced, whereas mouse skin is dominated by gammadelta T cells. Scalp clonality and the number of expanded CD8+ clones among the top 100 scalp clones were significantly decreased by tofacitinib. During tofacitinib treatment, many expanded lesional clones stuck around in both scalp and blood, and this persistence may partly explain why relapse happens after treatment is stopped. The treated cohort was small, with a single nonresponder, so links between baseline CD8+ expansion and response need larger studies. Shared TCR sequences between patients were less evident than in mice, which may be partly attributable to HLA diversity in the patient population.

Deletion took 4 bases off V and 2 bases off J, with a span of 8 bases between the germline ends. The CDR3 starts with the cysteine, ends with the phenylalanine, and has 13 residues. The CDR3 DNA has 39 bases and is translated from base 1. The germline V gene sets CDR1 to SNHLY and CDR2 to FYNNEI. The time point label corresponds to: roughly 27 days on oral tofacitinib. The treatment or condition label of this sample denotes: oral pan-JAK inhibitor, 5-10 mg twice daily. From alopecia areata patients, peripheral blood was collected along with lesional scalp punch biopsies. PBMCs were separated by density centrifugation and stained for CD3, CD4 and CD8, after which CD4+ and CD8+ T cells were sorted on a FACSAria.

Sequenced here: CD4+ T cells sorted from blood, sampled at week 4, from a patient treated with tofacitinib. The sequence was obtained from a human donor with alopecia areata. The rearrangement joined TRBV2 to TRBJ1-1; the D gene is not confidently resolved. This receptor carries the CDR3 CASSARVNTEAFF. Read as DNA, the sequence is TGTGCCAGCAGTGCAAGGGTAAACACTGAAGCTTTCTTT.